The next 26 T cell receptor beta chains were all read from a single sample in a study of shared clonotypes between healthy human individuals. Naive CD8 isolation took CD45RO-negative cells positively selected for CCR7 and excluded terminally differentiated effector memory CD45RA+ cells. Profiled with immunoSEQ multiplex PCR; TCRdb holds only in-frame clones, not every one. The data show under 600,000 clones, roughly 98% seen once. Sample: naive CD8+ T cells sorted from blood. All receptors come from a man younger than 40 in good health.

This chain links TRBV7-9 with TRBJ2-7; D is ambiguous. CDR3 length: 13 amino acids. Germline lookup yields CDR1 SEHNR and CDR2 FQNEAQ (reference sequence). V was trimmed by 3 bases and J by 1 base, leaving 7 bases between them. The CDR3, as DNA: TGTGCCAGCAGCTTCCCAAATTCCTACGAGCAGTACTTC. This sequence encodes CASSFPNSYEQYF. Using reference TRBV7-9 and TRBJ2-7 for the parts outside the CDR3, the full variable domain is DTGVSQNPRHKITKRGQNVTFRCDPISEHNRLYWYRQTLGQGPEFLTYFQNEAQLEKSRLLSDRFSAERPKGSFSTLEIQRTEQGDSAMYLCASSFPNSYEQYFGPGTRLTVT.

This chain uses TRBV5-4 with TRBJ2-1; the D is unclear. The CDR3 loop spans 12 amino acids. V gave up 4 bases and J gave up 5 bases, with 7 bases separating them. In germline, CDR1 is SGHNT, CDR2 YYREEE (reference sequence). The CDR3 loop reads CASSKGDNEQFF. DNA of the CDR3: TGTGCCAGCAGCAAAGGAGACAATGAGCAGTTCTTC.

This chain links TRBV9 with TRBJ2-5; 11 nucleotides align to TRBD2. The V and J ends lost 2 bases and 5 bases, in that order; junction bases with no gene match: 8. Germline CDR1 reads SGDLS; CDR2 reads YYNGEE. The CDR3 runs to 16 residues. This CDR3 reads CASSVPTSGSEETQYF. The CDR3 DNA is TGTGCCAGCAGCGTCCCTACTAGCGGGAGTGAGGAGACCCAGTACTTC. The entire variable domain, with the rest obtained from reference TRBV9 and TRBJ2-5, is as follows: DSGVTQTPKHLITATGQRVTLRCSPRSGDLSVYWYQQSLDQGLQFLIQYYNGEERAKGNILERFSAQQFPDLHSELNLSSLELGDSALYFCASSVPTSGSEETQYFGPGTRLLVL.

The genes are TRBV5-6 and TRBJ2-2; 8 bases fit TRBD1. With V trimmed by 6 bases and J by 6 bases, 4 bases remained unmatched. Germline loops: CDR1 SGHDT, CDR2 YYEEEE. This CDR3 comprises 13 residues. CDR3 in amino acids: CASKIQGAGELFF. The CDR3 bases are TGTGCCAGCAAAATACAGGGGGCCGGGGAGCTGTTTTTT.

This rearrangement joins TRBV10-2 to TRBJ2-7; D is ambiguous. Trimming left V 6 bases short and J 2 bases short, with 8 bases between. The CDR3 consists of 12 residues. Germline lookup yields CDR1 WSHSY and CDR2 SAAADI. The CDR3 spells CASSGTPYEQYF. CDR3 sequence (DNA): TGCGCCAGCAGCGGTACGCCCTACGAGCAGTACTTC.

The chain employs TRBV19 and TRBJ2-1; 7 nucleotides agree with TRBD1. This CDR3 has 16 amino acids. V lost 4 bases and J lost 3; bases outside the gene matches: 9. In germline, CDR1 is LNHDA, CDR2 SQIVND (reference sequence). The DNA for the CDR3 is TGTGCCAGTAGTACCCACCAGGGGGATTACTACAATGAGCAGTTCTTC. Protein sequence: CASSTHQGDYYNEQFF. Full variable domain (missing parts from reference TRBV19 and TRBJ2-1): DGGITQSPKYLFRKEGQNVTLSCEQNLNHDAMYWYRQDPGQGLRLIYYSQIVNDFQKGDIAEGYSVSREKKESFPLTVTSAQKNPTAFYLCASSTHQGDYYNEQFFGPGTRLTVL.

As for this clone: Other DNA variants within this sample encode the same CDR3. The chain carries TRBV11-2 and TRBJ2-7; 9 positions agree with TRBD1. The CDR3 length is 14 residues. J gave up 4 bases and V 4 bases, and 5 bases lay outside the gene matches. Looked up from germline, CDR1 is SGHAT and CDR2 is FQNNGV. The CDR3 sequence: CASSSGTGRYEQYF. CDR3 nucleotides: TGTGCCAGCAGCTCCGGGACAGGGAGATACGAGCAGTACTTC.

The count of this clone is one. V gene TRBV4-1 combines with J gene TRBJ1-2; D call uncertain. Germline V gene sequence: CDR1 MGHRA, CDR2 YSYEKL. The CDR3 has 14 residues. V lost 1 base and J 5 bases, leaving 11 bases between the germline ends. CDR3: CASSQVNRFYGYTF. The DNA of the CDR3 is TGCGCCAGCAGCCAAGTGAACCGATTTTATGGCTACACCTTC.

Turning to this clone: The sample has other DNA sequences that encode this CDR3 too. The chain carries TRBV27 and TRBJ2-2; D unresolved. This CDR3 comprises 12 residues. Germline V CDR1 and CDR2: MNHEY, SMNVEV (reference sequence). V lost 6 bases and J lost 0, with 2 bases in between. CDR3 sequence (DNA): TGTGCCAGCAGAACGAACACCGGGGAGCTGTTTTTT. Amino acid sequence: CASRTNTGELFF.

The chain couples TRBV21-1 to TRBJ1-5; TRBD1 is taken as the D call from the table, unchecked against the DNA. TRBV21-1 is annotated as a pseudogene. This CDR3 has 15 residues. The CDR3 coding sequence is TGTGCCAGCAGCAAGGACAAGCAACTCAATCAGCCCCAGCATTTT. This translates into CASSKDKQLNQPQHF.

The chain carries TRBV6-6 and TRBJ2-7, with D uncertain. The V end was cut by 0 bases, the J end by 1 base, with 7 bases between. The CDR3 has 14 residues. Looked up from germline, CDR1 is MNHNY and CDR2 is SVGAGI (reference sequence). The CDR3 sequence is CASSYSGSSYEQYF. The DNA of the CDR3 is TGTGCCAGCAGTTACTCGGGCTCTTCCTACGAGCAGTACTTC.

The chain employs TRBV4-1 and TRBJ1-1; D perhaps matches TRBD1 (5 bases). CDR1 is MGHRA, CDR2 YSYEKL, per germline. V lost 0 bases, J lost 7 bases, and 15 bases lay in between. The CDR3 totals 15 residues. This CDR3 reads CASSQDGAGKVEAFF. The CDR3 nucleotides read TGCGCCAGCAGCCAAGATGGCGCAGGGAAGGTTGAAGCTTTCTTT.

The CDR3 DNA is TGTGCCAGCAGTGCTGGACAGGCGTTTTACTACGAGCAGTACTTC. Translating it yields CASSAGQAFYYEQYF. V gene TRBV6-5 combines with J gene TRBJ2-7, with TRBD1 matching 7 bases. The CDR3 contains 15 residues. J gave up 3 bases and V 5 bases, and 10 bases lay outside the gene matches. Germline V CDR1 and CDR2: MNHEY, SVGAGI.

This chain joins TRBV7-9 and TRBJ2-5; either TRBD1 or TRBD2 may fit D (6 bases each). This CDR3 comprises 14 residues. From germline, CDR1 is SEHNR and CDR2 FQNEAQ (reference sequence). With 5 bases removed from V and 4 bases from J, the gap between germline ends came to 14 bases. The CDR3 nucleotides are TGTGCCAGCAGCGCCCGGGGGCCCCTAGAGACCCAGTACTTC. This translates into CASSARGPLETQYF.

The rearrangement joins TRBV11-2 to TRBJ2-1; perhaps TRBD2 as D (5 bases). The V gene's germline CDR1 is SGHAT and CDR2 FQNNGV. CDR3 size: 19 residues. V lost 0 bases to trimming and J lost 0 bases, with 18 bases between them. This chain's CDR3 is CASSLDGRRRRNSYNEQFF. As DNA, the CDR3 is TGTGCCAGCAGCTTAGATGGGCGGAGGAGGAGGAACTCCTACAATGAGCAGTTCTTC.

V gene TRBV7-8 combines with J gene TRBJ2-1; D is tentatively TRBD1 or TRBD2 (7 bases each). CDR3 size: 17 residues. Germline loops: CDR1 SGHVS, CDR2 FQNEAQ. V was trimmed by 5 bases and J by 4 bases, leaving 21 bases between them. The CDR3 coding sequence is TGTGCCAGCAGCCCGAGGTTCTCAGGGGGGGGTTACAATGAGCAGTTCTTC. This gives the protein CASSPRFSGGGYNEQFF.

In this sample, this clone turned up once. The chain recombines TRBV28 with TRBJ1-1; 8 bases line up with TRBD1. Germline loops: CDR1 MDHEN, CDR2 SYDVKM. V dropped 6 bases and J dropped 12; count of bases not matched to a gene: 18. CDR3 length equals 15 residues. CDR3 nucleotides: TGTGCCAGCAGGCTCGCGATTGACAGGGGATATTCGTCTTTCTTT. Protein sequence: CASRLAIDRGYSSFF.

The V and J genes are TRBV27 and TRBJ1-1; a possible D gene is TRBD1 (6 bases). The CDR3 runs to 15 residues. CDR1 MNHEY and CDR2 SMNVEV come from the germline V gene (reference sequence). Trimming left V 5 bases short and J 1 base short, with 14 bases between. The CDR3 DNA reads as TGTGCCAGCAGTCCGCTGACAGGTGGGAACACTGAAGCTTTCTTT. This gives the protein CASSPLTGGNTEAFF.

For the CDR3, the DNA is TGTGCCAGCAGCGTTCCTAGTAGCGGGAGGGTGGATGAGCAGTTCTTC. It is translated as CASSVPSSGRVDEQFF. V is TRBV9 and J is TRBJ2-1, with 11 bases lining up with TRBD2. The J segment lost 8 bases and the V segment lost 2 bases, leaving 9 bases of the junction unmatched. The CDR3 runs to 16 residues. CDR1 and CDR2 from the germline V gene are SGDLS and YYNGEE.

In its sample, this clone was seen once. CDR3 sequence: CASSTPWSFDGPYEQYF. In DNA, the CDR3 is TGTGCCAGTAGTACCCCGTGGAGCTTCGACGGTCCCTACGAGCAGTACTTC. V gene TRBV19 combines with J gene TRBJ2-7; unclear D gene. Germline CDR1 and CDR2: LNHDA and SQIVND (reference sequence). The CDR3 sequence is 17 residues long. Trimming shortened V by 4 bases and J by 2 bases, and 21 bases separated the two germline ends.

The CDR3 spells CASTEGERGQSRYRETQYF. The CDR3 nucleotides read TGTGCCAGCACAGAGGGGGAACGCGGACAGTCCCGCTACCGAGAGACCCAGTACTTC. This chain uses TRBV2 with TRBJ2-5; D perhaps matches TRBD1 (6 bases). CDR3 size: 19 residues. V lost 7 bases and J 4 bases, leaving 31 bases between the germline ends. Germline V lookup: CDR1 SNHLY, CDR2 FYNNEI.

The chain uses TRBV7-9 and TRBJ1-5, with no clear D. Germline V CDR1 and CDR2: SEHNR, FQNEAQ (reference sequence). With 5 bases removed from V and 0 bases from J, the gap between germline ends came to 8 bases. The CDR3 extends over 14 amino acids. This CDR3 reads CASSDTASNQPQHF. Written as DNA, the CDR3 is TGTGCCAGCAGCGATACAGCTAGCAATCAGCCCCAGCATTTT.

CDR3 loop: CSVGASGRPGQFF. The CDR3 coding sequence is TGCAGCGTTGGGGCTAGCGGGAGGCCGGGGCAGTTCTTC. J is TRBJ2-1 and V is TRBV29-1; TRBD2 aligns across 11 bases. The V gene's germline CDR1 is SQVTM and CDR2 ANQGSEA. The length of the CDR3 is 13 residues. V was pared by 4 bases and J by 12 bases, with 8 bases of the junction left unmatched.

This sequence joins TRBV29-1 and TRBJ2-1; D remains ambiguous. V gave up 4 bases and J gave up 5 bases, with 12 bases separating them. Germline CDR1 SQVTM, CDR2 ANQGSEA. The CDR3 covers 13 residues. CDR3 bases: TGCAGCGTTGCCCCCGGCCCCCACAATGAGCAGTTCTTC. Protein product: CSVAPGPHNEQFF.

The chain has TRBV5-1 and TRBJ2-3; D is unclear. Germline lookup yields CDR1 SGHRS and CDR2 YFSETQ. Deletions cut 0 bases from V and 1 base from J, with 9 bases between. The CDR3 consists of 15 residues. Here the CDR3 DNA reads TGCGCCAGCAGCTTGGGAATCACCCGCACAGATACGCAGTATTTT. This translates into CASSLGITRTDTQYF.

This clone appeared a single time. The chain has TRBV4-2 and TRBJ1-3; D not resolved. In germline, CDR1 is LGHNA, CDR2 YNFKEQ. The CDR3 loop spans 15 amino acids. The germline V and J ends were trimmed by 5 bases and 4 bases, with 15 bases remaining between them. The CDR3 sequence: CASSAAASRGNTIYF. The CDR3 nucleotides are TGTGCCAGCAGCGCGGCCGCCTCAAGAGGAAACACCATATATTTT.